A selection of T cell receptor beta chains follows, all from one sample in a study of blood T cell repertoires in COVID-19. Here immunoSEQ multiplex PCR was the method, and the copy in TCRdb shows in-frame clones only, minus some. The sample has roughly 190,000 clones; approximately 90% are singletons. Sequenced: peripheral blood. Receptors were obtained from a man aged 55 to 70 with active or convalescent COVID-19. CDR3s include the opening cysteine and the closing phenylalanine or tryptophan. Fields, in order: D gene, V gene, J gene, clone size, CDR3 protein, CDR3 DNA. A D gene is named only where the DNA matches it firmly. Clone size is given for some rows only: seen once, a few or many times, or a class if the clone is expanded.

TRBD2,TRBV5-1,TRBJ2-3,NA,CASSLQAGGTDTQYF,TGCGCCAGCAGCTTGCAAGCGGGGGGCACAGATACGCAGTATTTT
NA,TRBV6-5,TRBJ1-6,NA,CASSYRVNSPLHF,TGTGCCAGCAGTTACCGGGTTAATTCACCCCTCCACTTT
NA,TRBV5-1,TRBJ2-3,NA,CASSPLQGHTQYF,TGCGCCAGCAGCCCCCTACAGGGCCATACGCAGTATTTT
NA,TRBV19,TRBJ1-3,NA,CASSPTETGNTIYF,TGTGCCAGTAGCCCGACAGAGACTGGAAACACCATATATTTT
TRBD1,TRBV2,TRBJ2-7,NA,CASRDRIKWEQYF,TGTGCCAGTCGGGACAGGATTAAATGGGAGCAGTACTTC
TRBD1,TRBV6-5,TRBJ1-4,NA,CASRQGANGKLFF,TGTGCCAGCCGCCAGGGGGCTAACGGAAAACTGTTTTTT
TRBD1,TRBV5-6,TRBJ1-1,NA,CASRDRDRNTEAFF,TGTGCCAGCAGGGACCGGGACAGAAACACTGAAGCTTTCTTT
TRBD1,TRBV19,TRBJ1-5,once,CASSQTGVGSNQPQHF,TGTGCCAGTAGCCAGACAGGGGTAGGGAGCAATCAGCCCCAGCATTTT
TRBD2,TRBV10-1,TRBJ2-5,NA,CASSEKNDAGDGETQYF,TGCGCCAGCAGTGAGAAGAACGACGCGGGGGATGGGGAGACCCAGTACTTC
NA,TRBV5-1,TRBJ1-4,NA,CASSYGQTATNEKLFF,TGCGCCAGCAGCTATGGACAGACAGCAACTAATGAAAAACTGTTTTTT
TRBD2,TRBV7-6,TRBJ2-2,NA,CASSLGRGVTGELFF,TGTGCCAGCAGCTTAGGCCGGGGGGTTACCGGGGAGCTGTTTTTT
TRBD1,TRBV5-8,TRBJ2-3,NA,CATSGTAFTDTQYF,TGTGCCACCTCGGGGACAGCATTCACAGATACGCAGTATTTT
TRBD1,TRBV2,TRBJ2-7,few,CASGGTGAYEQYF,TGTGCCAGCGGGGGGACAGGGGCCTACGAGCAGTACTTC
NA,TRBV29-1,TRBJ1-1,once,CSGDNDAEAFF,TGCAGCGGAGACAATGACGCTGAAGCTTTCTTT
TRBD1,TRBV7-9,TRBJ1-2,NA,CASSLLTGDSGYTF,TGTGCCAGCAGCTTACTGACAGGGGACTCTGGCTACACCTTC
NA,TRBV3-1/TRBV3-2,TRBJ1-2,NA,CASSQEGANYGYTF,TGTGCCAGCAGCCAAGAGGGAGCAAACTATGGCTACACCTTC
TRBD1,TRBV5-1,TRBJ1-3,NA,CASSLGTGGFGNTIYF,TGCGCCAGCAGCTTAGGGACAGGGGGCTTTGGAAACACCATATATTTT
TRBD1,TRBV5-8,TRBJ1-1,NA,CASSSLPGQAGSEAFF,TGTGCCAGCAGCTCCCTCCCGGGACAGGCGGGGAGTGAAGCTTTCTTT
NA,TRBV2,TRBJ2-3,NA,CASSVPQLADTQYF,TGTGCCAGCAGTGTGCCTCAACTGGCAGATACGCAGTATTTT
NA,TRBV7-2,TRBJ2-7,NA,CASSLRNGEYEQYF,TGTGCCAGCAGCTTACGGAACGGAGAATACGAGCAGTACTTC
TRBD1,TRBV15,TRBJ1-2,NA,CATSRSDRAHGYTF,TGTGCCACCAGCAGGTCGGACAGGGCCCATGGCTACACCTTC
NA,TRBV30,TRBJ1-5,NA,CAWSPGLGNQPQHF,TGTGCCTGGAGCCCGGGGTTGGGCAATCAGCCCCAGCATTTT
NA,TRBV10-1,TRBJ1-5,once,CASSEEGGQPQHF,TGCGCCAGCAGTGAGGAGGGAGGACAGCCCCAGCATTTT
NA,TRBV7-3,TRBJ2-3,NA,CASSLQGKDTQYF,TGTGCCAGCAGCTTACAGGGGAAAGATACGCAGTATTTT
NA,TRBV10-3,TRBJ1-2,once,CAIRETVDYGYTF,TGTGCCATCAGAGAGACAGTAGACTATGGCTACACCTTC
TRBD2,TRBV2,TRBJ2-5,NA,CASSGTSGGEETQYF,TGTGCCAGTTCCGGGACTAGCGGGGGGGAAGAGACCCAGTACTTC
NA,TRBV2,TRBJ2-5,NA,CASSGGGFETQYF,TGTGCCAGCAGTGGTGGGGGCTTCGAGACCCAGTACTTC
NA,TRBV7-9,TRBJ1-4,NA,CASDPGGGEKLFF,TGTGCCAGCGATCCAGGCGGGGGTGAAAAACTGTTTTTT
TRBD2,TRBV10-1,TRBJ2-1,NA,CASSVGSGANNEQFF,TGCGCCAGCAGTGTTGGTAGCGGGGCAAACAATGAGCAGTTCTTC
NA,TRBV3-1/TRBV3-2,TRBJ2-7,NA,CASSPHQGLILYEQYF,TGTGCCAGCAGCCCACACCAGGGGCTCATCCTCTACGAGCAGTACTTC
NA,TRBV3-1/TRBV3-2,TRBJ1-2,NA,CASSQEAYSTAMSGYTF,TGTGCCAGCAGCCAAGAGGCGTATAGTACAGCTATGAGTGGCTACACCTTC
TRBD1,TRBV5-6,TRBJ2-7,NA,CASSLVQGWEQYF,TGTGCCAGCAGCTTGGTACAGGGGTGGGAGCAGTACTTC